The next 14 T cell receptor beta chains were all read from a single sample in a study of blood T cell repertoires in COVID-19 (dated by TCRdb to the early 2020s). The library was made by the immunoSEQ multiplex PCR assay. Held by TCRdb, this immuneACCESS table contains in-frame sequences only and omits some clones. Under half of the omission traces to an unresolved V gene where checked; the cause of the rest is unknown. Present in this sample are 55,000 to 75,000 clones, approximately 86% of which were seen just once. The leading ten clones occupy 16% of the sample. Sequencing was performed on peripheral blood. Every receptor here comes from an elderly man with active COVID-19.

This chain uses TRBV25-1 with TRBJ1-2, with 7 bases aligning to TRBD1. The CDR3 covers 13 residues. The V segment lost 4 bases and the J segment 8 bases; nucleotides outside the gene matches: 7. From germline, CDR1 is MGHDK and CDR2 SYGVNS. CDR3 DNA sequence: TGTGCCAGCAGTGCGGCGACAGGGCAAGGCTACACCTTC. Protein: CASSAATGQGYTF.

This clone came up a few times. This chain connects TRBV6-2 or TRBV6-3 to TRBJ2-1; 9 bases line up with TRBD2. The CDR3 is 16 residues long. Germline V lookup: CDR1 MNHEY, CDR2 SVGEGT. After removal of 2 bases from V and 7 bases from J, the junction contained 9 bases not matched to a gene. Here the CDR3 reads CASSYESSGNLNEQFF. DNA of the CDR3: TGTGCCAGCAGTTACGAGTCTAGCGGGAACTTGAATGAGCAGTTCTTC.

V usage is TRBV2 and J usage is TRBJ2-3, with a possible D match to TRBD1 (6 bases). Deletions cut 4 bases from V and 10 bases from J, with 15 bases between. The CDR3 is made up of 13 amino acids. Per the germline V gene, CDR1 is SNHLY and CDR2 is FYNNEI. For the CDR3, the DNA is TGTGCCAGCAGTGCTTACAGGGAAGCAGCGCAGTATTTT. Amino acid sequence: CASSAYREAAQYF.

This clone occurred a few times. This chain joins TRBV27 and TRBJ1-2; 9 bases align to TRBD1. Germline V CDR1 and CDR2: MNHEY, SMNVEV (reference sequence). The V segment lost 0 bases and the J segment 6 bases; nucleotides outside the gene matches: 11. The CDR3 sequence is 17 residues long. The CDR3 DNA reads as TGTGCCAGCAGTTTATCTCGGACAGGGGACAGAATGAATGGCTACACCTTC. Its protein is CASSLSRTGDRMNGYTF.

The rearrangement uses TRBV19 and TRBJ2-2, with TRBD2 matching over 7 bases. Per the germline V gene, CDR1 is LNHDA and CDR2 is SQIVND (reference sequence). After removal of 6 bases from V and 6 bases from J, the junction contained 1 base not matched to a gene. This CDR3 contains 12 residues. The CDR3 region is CASRTSSGELFF. The CDR3 DNA reads as TGTGCCAGTAGGACTAGCTCCGGGGAGCTGTTTTTT.

The chain recombines TRBV7-9 with TRBJ2-1; possible D gene TRBD1, 5 bases. Per germline, CDR1 SEHNR and CDR2 FQNEAQ (reference sequence). The CDR3 has 15 residues. V lost 0 bases, J lost 4 bases, and 10 bases lay in between. The CDR3 bases are TGTGCCAGCAGCTTAGCGCTCAGGGATTACAATGAGCAGTTCTTC. Its protein product is CASSLALRDYNEQFF.

The rearrangement joins TRBV5-8 to TRBJ2-3, with TRBD2 identical over 8 bases. This CDR3 is built from 13 residues. Germline values: CDR1 SGHTS, CDR2 YDEGEE. Trimming at V came to 2 bases and at J to 6 bases, leaving 2 bases not matched to a gene. The CDR3 loop reads CASSFRTSDTQYF. CDR3 DNA: TGTGCCAGCAGCTTTCGGACTAGCGATACGCAGTATTTT.

The chain carries TRBV11-3 and TRBJ2-6; 9 positions match TRBD1. This CDR3 contains 17 residues. Germline CDR1 is SGHNT and CDR2 is YENEEA. V dropped 5 bases and J dropped 4; count of bases not matched to a gene: 9. The chain's CDR3 is CASSRPGTGSGANVLTF. CDR3 nucleotide sequence: TGTGCCAGCAGCCGTCCCGGGACAGGGTCCGGGGCCAACGTCCTGACTTTC. The entire variable domain, with the rest obtained from reference TRBV11-3 and TRBJ2-6, is as follows: EAGVVQSPRYKIIEKKQPVAFWCNPISGHNTLYWYLQNLGQGPELLIRYENEEAVDDSQLPKDRFSAERLKGVDSTLKIQPAELGDSAVYLCASSRPGTGSGANVLTFGAGSRLTVL.

The chain couples TRBV9 to TRBJ2-1, with D tentatively TRBD1 (5 bases). V was pared by 3 bases and J by 9 bases, with 7 bases between. Germline V gives CDR1 SGDLS, CDR2 YYNGEE. This CDR3 is 11 amino acids long. Written as DNA, the CDR3 is TGTGCCAGCAGCGCCCAGGGTGAGCAGTTCTTC. This translates into CASSAQGEQFF.

The genes are TRBV5-6 and TRBJ2-1; D is ambiguous. Germline V gives CDR1 SGHDT, CDR2 YYEEEE. The CDR3 length is 17 residues. V was shortened by 0 bases and J by 7 bases, with 20 bases between the two germline ends. The DNA of the CDR3 is TGTGCCAGCAGCTTGGCACCACCAACAACCCAAGATAATGAGCAGTTCTTC. Protein product: CASSLAPPTTQDNEQFF.

This chain connects TRBV21-1 to TRBJ2-2; TRBD1, as called in the table, went unchecked against the DNA. TRBV21-1 is a pseudogene. The CDR3 is 14 amino acids. CDR3 residues: CASSKGQGAGELFF. CDR3 sequence (DNA): TGTGCCAGCAGCAAAGGACAGGGAGCCGGGGAGCTGTTTTTT.

The chain recombines TRBV6-2 or TRBV6-3 with TRBJ2-7, with D possibly being TRBD1 (5 bases). V shed 3 bases and J shed 2 bases, with 11 bases lying between them. The CDR3 contains 14 residues. Germline assignment: CDR1 MNHEY and CDR2 SVGEGT. The DNA for the CDR3 is TGTGCCAGCAGTTATGACAGACCGCCCTACGAGCAGTACTTC. Protein product: CASSYDRPPYEQYF.

This chain links TRBV29-1 with TRBJ1-4, with 11 bases matching TRBD1. The germline gives CDR1 SQVTM, CDR2 ANQGSEA. The CDR3 length is 15 residues. The junction had 3 bases not matched to a gene; V was cut back by 6 bases and J by 0 bases. CDR3 nucleotide sequence: TGCAGCGTCCGGGACAGGGGGACAACTAATGAAAAACTGTTTTTT. Protein sequence: CSVRDRGTTNEKLFF.

The chain uses TRBV3-1 (or the pseudogene TRBV3-2) and TRBJ2-5, with D possibly matching TRBD2 (7 bases). Trimming took off 3 bases at V and 5 bases at J, with 19 bases between the two ends. CDR3 size: 16 residues. Germline V CDR1 and CDR2: LGHDT, YNNKEL (reference sequence). CDR3 in DNA: TGTGCCAGCAGCCACCGGGGAACAGGGCGGGAGGAGACCCAGTACTTC. Protein sequence: CASSHRGTGREETQYF.